The 13 T cell receptor beta chains below come from one sample, sequenced in a study of T cells in Graves' hyperthyroidism and ophthalmopathy. Amplification targeted TCR beta CDR3 regions from RNA transcripts. Initially, a first-round RT-PCR of the TCR CDR3 employed the HTBI primer set. Each CDR3 protein gets one entry after TCRdb re-called the multiplex PCR reads with MiXCR. Found here are roughly 750,000 distinct CDR3 sequences, about 17% of them singletons; the top ten hold around 7.7%. Sequencing was performed on blood. The source of these receptors is a man between 18 and 29 years old with Graves' hyperthyroidism.

The genes are TRBV20-1 and TRBJ2-1, with a weak D call TRBD2 (5 bases). CDR1 DFQATT and CDR2 SNEGSKA come from the germline V gene (reference sequence). This CDR3 has 11 residues. Trimming took 4 bases from V and 6 from J, leaving 7 bases between them. The CDR3 region has the DNA TGCAGTGCTACGCGGGTCAATGAGCAGTTCTTC. It encodes CSATRVNEQFF.

This clonotype occurred a few times. CDR3 sequence (DNA): TGCGCCAGCCAGGGGTCCGACTATGGCTACACCTTC. This gives the protein CASQGSDYGYTF. The J gene is TRBJ1-2, the V gene TRBV5-1; tentatively, D is TRBD1 (6 bases). Trimming removed 7 bases at V and 3 bases at J, with 10 bases between. Germline V gene lookup returns CDR1 SGHRS and CDR2 YFSETQ. This CDR3 is 12 amino acids long.

This clonotype turned up a few times. This chain uses TRBV29-1 with TRBJ1-2; 9 bases match TRBD1. Germline lookup yields CDR1 SQVTM and CDR2 ANQGSEA. The CDR3 extends over 12 amino acids. Unmatched junction bases numbered 8, after V lost 7 bases and J lost 8 bases. The CDR3 DNA sequence: TGCAGCGCCAAAACAGGGGGCGGCGGCTACACCTTC. Amino acid sequence: CSAKTGGGGYTF.

This chain links TRBV25-1 with TRBJ1-5, with a tentative D call TRBD1 (5 bases). The CDR3 is 14 residues long. Germline V lookup: CDR1 MGHDK, CDR2 SYGVNS. Trimming cost V 4 bases and J 4 bases, with 11 bases left between them. This CDR3 reads CASSVSGYNQPQHF. CDR3 coding DNA: TGTGCCAGCAGTGTGTCAGGGTATAATCAGCCCCAGCATTTT. The entire variable domain, with the rest obtained from reference TRBV25-1 and TRBJ1-5, is as follows: EADIYQTPRYLVIGTGKKITLECSQTMGHDKMYWYQQDPGMELHLIHYSYGVNSTEKGDLSSESTVSRIRTEHFPLTLESARPSHTSQYLCASSVSGYNQPQHFGDGTRLSIL.

The chain is built from TRBV28 and TRBJ1-1; D call uncertain. The CDR3 has 11 residues. Germline CDR1 is MDHEN and CDR2 is SYDVKM. V lost 3 bases and J 7 bases, leaving 6 bases between the germline ends. In DNA, the CDR3 is TGTGCCAGCAGTTTTAGTAGTGAAGCTTTCTTT. Translating gives CASSFSSEAFF. The full variable domain, rest sourced from reference TRBV28 and TRBJ1-1, is DVKVTQSSRYLVKRTGEKVFLECVQDMDHENMFWYRQDPGLGLRLIYFSYDVKMKEKGDIPEGYSVSREKKERFSLILESASTNQTSMYLCASSFSSEAFFGQGTRLTVV.

There are many counts of this clonotype. The rearrangement uses TRBV7-9 and TRBJ1-3; possible D gene TRBD1, 6 bases. This CDR3 has 17 residues. Trimming removed 5 bases at V and 0 bases at J, with 17 bases between. The germline V gene encodes CDR1 SEHNR and CDR2 FQNEAQ (reference sequence). CDR3 DNA: TGTGCCAGCAGCCAGTCAGGACAGCTTCACTCTGGAAACACCATATATTTT. Its translation is CASSQSGQLHSGNTIYF.

The sample holds a few counts of this clonotype. This sequence joins TRBV13 and TRBJ2-7; 8 nucleotides line up with TRBD1. Germline V lookup: CDR1 PRHDT, CDR2 FYEKMQ (reference sequence). Germline trimming cut 0 bases from V and 3 bases from J; bases unmatched to any gene: 7. The CDR3 is 16 residues long. The CDR3 here is CASSLGGGQVHYEQYF. In DNA form, the CDR3 reads TGTGCCAGCAGCTTAGGGGGGGGACAGGTCCACTACGAGCAGTACTTC.

In this sample, this clonotype turned up a few times. The CDR3 bases are TGTGCCAGCGGCCGACCCAACAATGAGCAGTTCTTC. Translated: CASGRPNNEQFF. The chain recombines TRBV6-2 or TRBV6-3 with TRBJ2-1, with no clear D. Germline loops: CDR1 MNHEY, CDR2 SVGEGT. Between the trimmed V and J ends, which lost 8 bases and 5 bases, there was a span of 10 bases. The CDR3 is 12 amino acids.

This clonotype was detected many times. This chain connects TRBV10-3 to TRBJ2-7, with D maybe TRBD1 (5 bases). Germline V CDR1 and CDR2: ENHRY, SYGVKD. The CDR3 runs to 14 residues. V was shortened by 0 bases and J by 1 base, with 7 bases between the two germline ends. This CDR3 reads CAISESKGSYEQYF. CDR3 bases: TGTGCCATCAGTGAGTCCAAGGGGTCCTACGAGCAGTACTTC.

The rearrangement links TRBV7-9 to TRBJ1-1, with no clear D. Between the trimmed V and J ends, which lost 1 base and 4 bases, there was a span of 10 bases. The CDR3 is made up of 14 amino acids. Germline-derived CDR1 and CDR2 are SEHNR and FQNEAQ (reference sequence). Here the CDR3 DNA reads TGTGCCAGCAGCTTAGGATTCCACCCCACTGAAGCTTTCTTT. It codes for CASSLGFHPTEAFF.

The sample holds a few counts of this clonotype. A much larger clone lies one base from this, so it may be a read error. The chain links TRBV20-1 to TRBJ1-4; D possibly corresponds to TRBD1 (5 bases). Germline CDR1 is DFQATT and CDR2 is SNEGSKA (reference sequence). The CDR3 covers 16 residues. As DNA, the CDR3 is TGCAGCGCTCCATCGAGCCAGGGCGGACGGGGTGAAAAACTGTTTTTT. As protein: CSAPSSQGGRGEKLFF.

The chain joins TRBV28 to TRBJ1-2, with unresolved D. V was pared by 5 bases and J by 8 bases, with 15 bases between. The CDR3 loop spans 13 amino acids. In germline, CDR1 is MDHEN, CDR2 SYDVKM. Here the CDR3 reads CASSPGEGRGYTF. DNA for the CDR3: TGTGCCAGCAGTCCCGGGGAGGGAAGAGGCTACACCTTC.

This clonotype was found a few times. This CDR3 is CASSQVQRTDTQYF. The CDR3 DNA follows: TGTGCCAGCAGCCAAGTGCAAAGGACAGATACGCAGTATTTT. J is TRBJ2-3 and V is TRBV3-1; D unclear. CDR1 LGHDT and CDR2 YNNKEL come from the germline V gene (reference sequence). Trimming took 1 base from V and 3 from J, leaving 8 bases between them. This CDR3 is built from 14 residues.